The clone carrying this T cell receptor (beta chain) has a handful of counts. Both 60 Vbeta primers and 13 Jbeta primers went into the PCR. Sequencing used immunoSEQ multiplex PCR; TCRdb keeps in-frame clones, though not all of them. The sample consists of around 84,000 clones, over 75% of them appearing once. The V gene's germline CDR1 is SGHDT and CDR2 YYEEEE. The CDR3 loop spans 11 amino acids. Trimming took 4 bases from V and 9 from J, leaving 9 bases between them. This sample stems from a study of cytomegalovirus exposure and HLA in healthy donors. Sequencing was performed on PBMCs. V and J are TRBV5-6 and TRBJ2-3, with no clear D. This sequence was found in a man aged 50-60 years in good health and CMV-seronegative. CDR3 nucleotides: TGTGCCAGCAGCGTAGCTGGGACGCAGTATTTT. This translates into CASSVAGTQYF.